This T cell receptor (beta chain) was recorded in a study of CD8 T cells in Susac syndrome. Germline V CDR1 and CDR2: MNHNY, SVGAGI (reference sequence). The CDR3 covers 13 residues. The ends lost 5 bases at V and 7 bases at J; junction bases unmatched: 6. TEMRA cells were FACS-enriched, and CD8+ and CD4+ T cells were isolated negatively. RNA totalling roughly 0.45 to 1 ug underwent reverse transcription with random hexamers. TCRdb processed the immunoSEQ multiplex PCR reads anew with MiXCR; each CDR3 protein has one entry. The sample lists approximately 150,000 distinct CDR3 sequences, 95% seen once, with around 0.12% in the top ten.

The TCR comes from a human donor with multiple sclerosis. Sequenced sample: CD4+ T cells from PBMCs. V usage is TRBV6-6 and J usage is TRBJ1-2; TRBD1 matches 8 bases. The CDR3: CASSGQGRGGYTF. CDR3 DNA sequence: TGTGCCAGCAGTGGACAGGGAAGGGGTGGCTACACCTTC.